These 25 T cell receptor beta chains originate from one sample sequenced in a study of T cells in Graves' hyperthyroidism and ophthalmopathy. It was RNA transcripts that yielded the amplified TCR beta CDR3 regions. RT-PCR in the first round (using the HTBI primer set) targeted the TCR CDR3. TCRdb processed the multiplex PCR reads anew with MiXCR; each CDR3 protein has one entry. The sample has about 570,000 distinct CDR3 sequences, approximately 44% seen once. Sequencing was performed on peripheral blood or thyroid tissue (not recorded which). These receptors all stem from an adult woman with Graves' disease, either hyperthyroidism or ophthalmopathy (not recorded which).

On this clonotype: A junction boundary mismatches the germline segment, possibly from a read error. CDR3 protein: CASKKGGQLYGYTF. CDR3 sequence (DNA): TGCGCCAGCAAAAAGGGGGGCCAACTCTATGGCTACACCTTC. The chain combines TRBV2 with TRBJ1-2; D perhaps matches TRBD1 (6 bases). This CDR3 spans 14 amino acids. In germline, CDR1 is SNHLY, CDR2 FYNNEI. The variable domain in full, completed from reference TRBV2 and TRBJ1-2, reads EPEVTQTPSHQVTQMGQEVILRCVPISNHLYFYWYRQILGQKVEFLVSFYNNEISEKSEIFDDQFSVERPDGSNFTLKIRSTKLEDSAMYFCASKKGGQLYGYTFGSGTRLTVV.

With respect to this clonotype: An end of the junction does not agree with germline; a read error may underlie this. This sequence joins TRBV10-3 and TRBJ1-2, with a tentative D call TRBD1 (6 bases). This CDR3 comprises 13 residues. From germline, CDR1 is ENHRY and CDR2 SYGVKD. DNA for the CDR3: TGTGCCACCAGTCAACAGGGACTTTATGGCTACACCTTC. It is translated as CATSQQGLYGYTF.

The genes are TRBV6-6 and TRBJ2-2; 7 bases line up with TRBD2. This CDR3 comprises 14 residues. CDR1 and CDR2 from the germline V gene are MNHNY and SVGAGI (reference sequence). V lost 8 bases to trimming and J lost 7 bases; unmatched junction nucleotides: 10. This chain's CDR3 is CASLRDYRGGELFF. The CDR3 DNA reads TGTGCCAGCCTCCGGGACTACCGCGGCGGGGAGCTGTTTTTT.

Ten or more counts support this clonotype. The chain links TRBV7-9 to TRBJ1-1; 11 nucleotides agree with TRBD1. The J segment lost 3 bases and the V segment lost 5 bases, leaving 5 bases of the junction unmatched. In germline, CDR1 is SEHNR, CDR2 FQNEAQ (reference sequence). The CDR3 is 15 amino acids. The CDR3 sequence: CASSRGDRGDTEAFF. For the CDR3, the DNA is TGTGCCAGCAGCCGCGGGGACAGGGGGGACACTGAAGCTTTCTTT. The whole variable domain, remainder taken from reference TRBV7-9 and TRBJ1-1, is DTGVSQNPRHKITKRGQNVTFRCDPISEHNRLYWYRQTLGQGPEFLTYFQNEAQLEKSRLLSDRFSAERPKGSFSTLEIQRTEQGDSAMYLCASSRGDRGDTEAFFGQGTRLTVV.

The table lists this clonotype with many counts. This chain joins TRBV7-2 and TRBJ1-2; D may be TRBD1 (5 bases). Germline CDR1 reads SGHTA; CDR2 reads FQGNSA. The CDR3 consists of 16 residues. V lost 3 bases and J lost 6, with 20 bases in between. The CDR3 region has the DNA TGTGCCAGCAGCTTCAGGACGGACTCCCGGGGCAATGGCTACACCTTC. Its translation is CASSFRTDSRGNGYTF.

This clonotype was recorded many times. The chain carries TRBV7-9 and TRBJ2-2, with D possibly being TRBD1 (6 bases). Germline CDR1 reads SEHNR; CDR2 reads FQNEAQ (reference sequence). V was shortened by 6 bases and J by 3 bases, with 17 bases between the two germline ends. The CDR3 has 16 amino acids. The CDR3 sequence: CASRPSRGEDTGELFF. The CDR3 nucleotides read TGTGCCAGCAGGCCAAGCAGGGGTGAGGACACCGGGGAGCTGTTTTTT.

This clonotype was observed a single time. One end of the junction varies from germline; a read error may be responsible. The chain couples TRBV19 to TRBJ1-6, with 11 bases matching TRBD1. This CDR3 spans 14 amino acids. CDR1 is LNHDA, CDR2 SQIVND, per germline (reference sequence). The CDR3 spells CASSGTGGHSPLHF. The CDR3 DNA reads TGCGCCAGTAGCGGGACAGGGGGACATTCACCCCTCCACTTT.

V and J are TRBV7-2 and TRBJ2-2, with 16 bases lining up with TRBD2. V shed 5 bases and J 6 bases; nucleotides not matched to a gene: 9. The CDR3 runs 18 residues. Germline CDR1 SGHTA, CDR2 FQGNSA. CDR3 bases: TGTGCCAGCAGCGCAGGGACTAGCGGGAGGGCCAGGTCCGGGGAGCTGTTTTTT. Its protein is CASSAGTSGRARSGELFF.

Concerning this clonotype itself: A much larger clonotype is one base distant, so this may be a read error. J is TRBJ1-2 and V is TRBV6-1; D ambiguous. V was cut by 2 bases and J by 2 bases, with 9 bases left in between. The CDR3 contains 14 residues. From germline, CDR1 is MNHNS and CDR2 SASEGT. The CDR3, as DNA: TGTGCCAGCAGTGAACTGACAAGAAACTATGGCTACACCTTC. It encodes CASSELTRNYGYTF.

The chain is built from TRBV2 and TRBJ1-2; 7 nucleotides agree with TRBD1. Trimming removed 6 bases from V and 6 bases from J; junction bases left unmatched: 7. CDR3 length equals 13 residues. Germline V lookup: CDR1 SNHLY, CDR2 FYNNEI. The CDR3 reads CASSVDRTNGYTF. For the CDR3, the DNA is TGTGCCAGCAGCGTGGACAGGACGAATGGCTACACCTTC.

A few counts support this clonotype. The chain joins TRBV30 to TRBJ2-5, with TRBD2 matching over 8 bases. Per the germline V gene, CDR1 is GTSNPN and CDR2 is SVGIG (reference sequence). J lost 3 bases, V lost 5 bases, and 2 bases had no gene match. The CDR3 spans 12 residues. The CDR3 coding sequence is TGTGCCTGGTCAGCGGGAGAAGAGACCCAGTACTTC. Its translation is CAWSAGEETQYF.

The chain combines TRBV9 with TRBJ1-2, with D possibly matching TRBD1 (6 bases). V was clipped by 4 bases and J by 6 bases, with 19 bases between them. This CDR3 spans 15 amino acids. Germline loops: CDR1 SGDLS, CDR2 YYNGEE. The CDR3: CASSSLRTARNGYTF. The CDR3 DNA reads TGTGCCAGCAGCAGCCTTCGGACAGCGAGGAATGGCTACACCTTC.

About this clonotype: At one end the junction does not follow the germline gene, possibly because of a read error. The chain joins TRBV10-3 to TRBJ2-7; D is undetermined. Germline CDR1 is ENHRY and CDR2 is SYGVKD. The CDR3 loop spans 14 amino acids. The CDR3 here is CASSLLERSHEQYF. The CDR3 DNA reads as TGTGCCAGCAGTTTATTAGAGAGGTCCCACGAGCAGTACTTC.

Regarding this clonotype: Given the absence of the conserved phenylalanine or tryptophan at the CDR3 end, a read error is likely. The DNA is omitted, as the CDR3 cannot be located on it reliably, and the CDR3 follows TCRdb's listing. The chain's CDR3 is CASSLNSVPTS. The chain joins TRBV12-3 or TRBV12-4 to TRBJ1-6. The CDR3 totals 11 residues, both ends included.

CDR3 nucleotides: TGTGCCAGCACTCGTCAGGGCTACACAGATACGCAGTATTTT. Its protein product is CASTRQGYTDTQYF. V is TRBV7-2 and J is TRBJ2-3; D might be TRBD1 (5 bases). Germline CDR1 reads SGHTA; CDR2 reads FQGNSA. V lost 7 bases, J lost 2 bases, and 13 bases lay in between. This CDR3 region has 14 residues.

This clonotype was counted many times. CDR3 DNA sequence: TGTGCCACCAGCAGAGAAACTACCCGGAGGCGCTACGAGCAGTACTTC. Residues: CATSRETTRRRYEQYF. The V call is TRBV15, the J call TRBJ2-7, with TRBD2 as a possible D gene (5 bases). Germline CDR1 and CDR2: LNHNV and YYDKDF (reference sequence). This CDR3 has 16 amino acids. Trimming removed 0 bases at V and 3 bases at J, with 15 bases between.

The sample holds many counts of this clonotype. V usage is TRBV2 and J usage is TRBJ2-7; maybe TRBD2 (6 bases). Germline lookup yields CDR1 SNHLY and CDR2 FYNNEI. This CDR3 is 12 amino acids long. V lost 5 bases and J 4 bases, leaving 9 bases between the germline ends. CDR3 in amino acids: CASSRGFYEQYF. The CDR3, as DNA: TGTGCCAGCAGTCGGGGGTTTTACGAGCAGTACTTC.

The chain uses TRBV9 and TRBJ1-1; TRBD1 might be the D (5 bases). Germline CDR1 is SGDLS and CDR2 is YYNGEE. Trimming shortened V by 5 bases and J by 3 bases, and 14 bases separated the two germline ends. The CDR3 spans 14 residues. CDR3 sequence: CASSKGTDYTEAFF. CDR3 nucleotides: TGTGCCAGCAGTAAGGGGACCGACTACACTGAAGCTTTCTTT.

This clonotype was recorded at least ten times. The junction does not match germline at one end; this may be a read error. This chain connects TRBV5-6 to TRBJ2-5; the D gene could be TRBD1 or TRBD2 (5 bases each). CDR3 length: 14 amino acids. Germline lookup yields CDR1 SGHDT and CDR2 YYEEEE. DNA of the CDR3: TGTGCCAGCAGCCACACCTCTAAGGGACGGCCGAGGGGATTC. Residues: CASSHTSKGRPRGF.

The chain combines TRBV20-1 with TRBJ2-5; perhaps TRBD1 as D (6 bases). This CDR3 contains 15 residues. V lost 5 bases, J lost 9 bases, and 25 bases lay in between. CDR1 DFQATT and CDR2 SNEGSKA come from the germline V gene (reference sequence). The CDR3 bases are TGCAGTGCTGCTCCGGGACACCTTAGCAATCAGCCCCAGTACTTC. Residues: CSAAPGHLSNQPQYF.

This chain uses TRBV20-1 with TRBJ1-3; 7 bases are a match to TRBD1. Trimming removed 1 base from V and 10 bases from J; junction bases left unmatched: 7. The CDR3 is made up of 13 amino acids. Germline V gene sequence: CDR1 DFQATT, CDR2 SNEGSKA (reference sequence). The CDR3: CSARVTGQETIYF. The CDR3, as DNA: TGCAGTGCTAGAGTGACAGGGCAAGAGACCATATATTTT.

This clonotype has ten or more counts. V is TRBV29-1 and J is TRBJ2-7, with D unresolved. Germline V gives CDR1 SQVTM, CDR2 ANQGSEA. Trimming stripped 4 bases from V and 3 bases from J, with 7 bases between. The CDR3 consists of 11 residues. The CDR3 DNA is TGCAGCGTTGCAGACGGCTACGAGCAGTACTTC. Encoded protein: CSVADGYEQYF.

In this sample, this clonotype turned up many times. The V and J genes are TRBV6-5 and TRBJ2-6, with D possibly TRBD1 on 6 matching bases. Between the trimmed V and J ends, which lost 6 bases and 0 bases, there was a span of 15 bases. The CDR3 is made up of 17 amino acids. The germline CDR1 and CDR2 sequences are MNHEY and SVGAGI. Here the CDR3 reads CASRPRDTFSGANVLTF. Here the CDR3 DNA reads TGTGCCAGCAGGCCCCGGGACACCTTCTCTGGGGCCAACGTCCTGACTTTC.

The chain has TRBV9 and TRBJ1-6; D is perhaps TRBD1 (6 bases). Trimming removed 7 bases at V and 9 bases at J, with 26 bases between. The CDR3 runs to 17 residues. Germline CDR1 reads SGDLS; CDR2 reads YYNGEE. In nucleotides, the CDR3 is TGTGCCAGCTCACCAATACAGGGTACAATTGGAAGTTCACCCCTCCACTTT. Its protein is CASSPIQGTIGSSPLHF.

Details on this clonotype: Likely a read error: the CDR3 ends without its conserved phenylalanine or tryptophan. The rearrangement joins TRBV20-1 to TRBJ1-1, with 9 bases matching TRBD1. This CDR3 spans 12 amino acids. Losses at the gene ends were 5 bases for V and 8 bases for J; bases not matched to a gene: 6. Germline V CDR1 and CDR2: DFQATT, SNEGSKA (reference sequence). CDR3 DNA: TGCAGTGCTCGGACAGGGGTCAGGGAAGCTTTCCTT. Its protein is CSARTGVREAFL.